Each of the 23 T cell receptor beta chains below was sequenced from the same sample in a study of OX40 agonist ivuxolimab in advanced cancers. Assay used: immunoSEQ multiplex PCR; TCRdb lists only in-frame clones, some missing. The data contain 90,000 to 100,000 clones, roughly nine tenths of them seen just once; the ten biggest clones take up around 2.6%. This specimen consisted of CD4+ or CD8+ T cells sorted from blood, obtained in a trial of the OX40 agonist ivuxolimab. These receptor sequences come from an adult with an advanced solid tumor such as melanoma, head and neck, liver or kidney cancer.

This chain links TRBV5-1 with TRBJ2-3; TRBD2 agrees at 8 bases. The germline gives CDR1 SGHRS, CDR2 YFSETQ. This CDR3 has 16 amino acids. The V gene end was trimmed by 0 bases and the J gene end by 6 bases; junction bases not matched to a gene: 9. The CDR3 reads CASSLGIGAGEDTQYF. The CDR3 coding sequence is TGCGCCAGCAGCTTGGGTATAGGAGCGGGAGAGGATACGCAGTATTTT.

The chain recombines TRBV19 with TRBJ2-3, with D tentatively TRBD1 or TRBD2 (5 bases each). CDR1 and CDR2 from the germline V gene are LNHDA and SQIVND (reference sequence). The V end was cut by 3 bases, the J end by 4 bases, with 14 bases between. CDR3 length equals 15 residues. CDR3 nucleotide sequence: TGTGCCAGTAGTATCGGGGCGGTTGGGGCAGATACGCAGTATTTT. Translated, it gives CASSIGAVGADTQYF.

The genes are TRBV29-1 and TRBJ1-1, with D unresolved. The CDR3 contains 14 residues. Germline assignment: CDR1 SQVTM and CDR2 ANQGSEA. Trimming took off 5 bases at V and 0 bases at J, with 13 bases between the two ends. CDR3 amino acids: CSVKRTAVNTEAFF. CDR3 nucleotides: TGCAGCGTTAAGAGGACGGCCGTGAACACTGAAGCTTTCTTT. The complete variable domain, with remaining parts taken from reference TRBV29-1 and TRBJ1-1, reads SAVISQKPSRDICQRGTSLTIQCQVDSQVTMMFWYRQQPGQSLTLIATANQGSEATYESGFVIDKFPISRPNLTFSTLTVSNMSPEDSSIYLCSVKRTAVNTEAFFGQGTRLTVV.

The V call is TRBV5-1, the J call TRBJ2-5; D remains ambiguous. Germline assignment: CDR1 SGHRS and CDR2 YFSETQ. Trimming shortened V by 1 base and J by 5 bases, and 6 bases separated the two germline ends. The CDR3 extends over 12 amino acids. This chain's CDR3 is CASSLLGETQYF. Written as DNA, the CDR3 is TGCGCCAGCAGCTTGTTGGGGGAGACCCAGTACTTC.

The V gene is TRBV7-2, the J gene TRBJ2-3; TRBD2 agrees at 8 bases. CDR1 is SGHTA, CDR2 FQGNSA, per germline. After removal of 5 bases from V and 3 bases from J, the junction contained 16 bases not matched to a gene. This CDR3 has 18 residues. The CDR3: CASSKRGGWDSITDTQYF. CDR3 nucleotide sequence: TGTGCCAGCAGCAAACGGGGGGGATGGGACTCTATAACAGATACGCAGTATTTT.

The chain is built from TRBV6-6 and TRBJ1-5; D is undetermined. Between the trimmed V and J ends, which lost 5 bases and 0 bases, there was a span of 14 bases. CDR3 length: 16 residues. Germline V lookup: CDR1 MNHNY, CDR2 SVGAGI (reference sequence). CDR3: CASSPTLYTSNQPQHF. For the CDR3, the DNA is TGTGCCAGCAGTCCGACACTTTACACTAGCAATCAGCCCCAGCATTTT.

Here the CDR3 reads CASSDSGLAGESQFF. CDR3 DNA: TGTGCCAGCAGTGACTCTGGGCTAGCGGGAGAAAGTCAGTTCTTC. The rearrangement uses TRBV6-4 and TRBJ2-1, with 10 bases aligning to TRBD2. The CDR3 is 15 residues long. V shed 0 bases, J shed 13 bases, and the junction held 9 bases outside the gene matches. Germline values: CDR1 MRHNA, CDR2 SNTAGT.

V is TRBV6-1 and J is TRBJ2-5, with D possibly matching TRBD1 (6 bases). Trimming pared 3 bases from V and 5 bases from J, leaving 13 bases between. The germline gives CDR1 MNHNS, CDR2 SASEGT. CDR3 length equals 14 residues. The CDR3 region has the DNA TGTGCCAGCAGTGATCTTAGGGGGTCGGAGACCCAGTACTTC. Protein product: CASSDLRGSETQYF.

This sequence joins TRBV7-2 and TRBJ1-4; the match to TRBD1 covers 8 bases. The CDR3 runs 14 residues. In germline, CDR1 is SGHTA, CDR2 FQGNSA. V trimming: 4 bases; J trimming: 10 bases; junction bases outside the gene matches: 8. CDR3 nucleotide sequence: TGTGCCAGCAGCTCGGGACAGGCGAGGGGAAAACTGTTTTTT. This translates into CASSSGQARGKLFF.

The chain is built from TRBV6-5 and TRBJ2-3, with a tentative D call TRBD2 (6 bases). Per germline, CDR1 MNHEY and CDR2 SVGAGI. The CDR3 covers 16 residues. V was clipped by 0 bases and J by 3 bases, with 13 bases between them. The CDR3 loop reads CASSYSPGRGTDTQYF. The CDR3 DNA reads TGTGCCAGCAGTTACTCACCCGGGAGAGGTACAGATACGCAGTATTTT.

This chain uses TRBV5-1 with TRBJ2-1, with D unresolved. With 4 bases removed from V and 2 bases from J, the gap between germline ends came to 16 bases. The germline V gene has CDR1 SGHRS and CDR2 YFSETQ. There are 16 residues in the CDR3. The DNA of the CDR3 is TGCGCCAGCAGCCAGGACGGTAGTGGGACCTACAATGAGCAGTTCTTC. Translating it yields CASSQDGSGTYNEQFF.

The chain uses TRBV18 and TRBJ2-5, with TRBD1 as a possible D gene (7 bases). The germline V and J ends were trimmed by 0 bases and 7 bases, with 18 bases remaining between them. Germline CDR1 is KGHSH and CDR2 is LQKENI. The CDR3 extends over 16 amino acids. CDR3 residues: CASSPPRAGGTGTQYF. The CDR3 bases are TGTGCCAGCTCACCACCGCGGGCAGGGGGGACCGGGACCCAGTACTTC.

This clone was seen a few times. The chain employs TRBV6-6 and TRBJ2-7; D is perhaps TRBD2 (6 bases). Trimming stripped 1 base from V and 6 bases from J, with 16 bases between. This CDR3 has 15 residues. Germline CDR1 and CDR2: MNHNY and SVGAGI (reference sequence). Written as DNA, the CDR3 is TGTGCCAGCAGTTACTTCGGGCGGGACGGTGGCGAGCAGTACTTC. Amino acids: CASSYFGRDGGEQYF.

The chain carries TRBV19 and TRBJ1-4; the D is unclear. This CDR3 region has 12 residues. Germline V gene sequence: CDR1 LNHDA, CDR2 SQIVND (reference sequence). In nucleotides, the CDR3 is TGTGCAGCGGGCCTCTCGGGGGAAAAACTGTTTTTT. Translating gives CAAGLSGEKLFF. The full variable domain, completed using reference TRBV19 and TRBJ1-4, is DGGITQSPKYLFRKEGQNVTLSCEQNLNHDAMYWYRQDPGQGLRLIYYSQIVNDFQKGDIAEGYSVSREKKESFPLTVTSAQKNPTAFYLCAAGLSGEKLFFGSGTQLSVL.

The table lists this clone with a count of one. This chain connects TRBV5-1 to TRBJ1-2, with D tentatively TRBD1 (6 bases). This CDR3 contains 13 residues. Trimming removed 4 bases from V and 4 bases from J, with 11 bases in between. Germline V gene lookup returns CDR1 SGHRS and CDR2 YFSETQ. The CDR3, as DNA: TGCGCCAGCAGCCGAGACAGGACCTATGGCTACACCTTC. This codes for CASSRDRTYGYTF.

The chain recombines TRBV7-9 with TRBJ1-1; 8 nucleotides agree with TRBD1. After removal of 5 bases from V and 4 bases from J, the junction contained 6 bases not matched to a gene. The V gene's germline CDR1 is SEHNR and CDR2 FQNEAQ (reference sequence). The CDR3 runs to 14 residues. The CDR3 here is CASSITGGLTEAFF. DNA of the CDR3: TGTGCCAGCAGCATCACAGGGGGACTCACTGAAGCTTTCTTT.

CDR3 nucleotide sequence: TGTGCCAGCAGCCGACAGTGGGCGGATACGCAGTATTTT. It translates to CASSRQWADTQYF. The chain employs TRBV5-5 and TRBJ2-3; possibly TRBD1 for D (5 bases). Trimming took 4 bases from V and 6 from J, leaving 12 bases between them. The CDR3 is 13 amino acids. Looked up from germline, CDR1 is SGHKS and CDR2 is YYEKEE (reference sequence).

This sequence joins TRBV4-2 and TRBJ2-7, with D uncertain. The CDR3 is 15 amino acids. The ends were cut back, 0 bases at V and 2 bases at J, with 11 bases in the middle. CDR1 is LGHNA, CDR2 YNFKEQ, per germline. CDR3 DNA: TGTGCCAGCAGCCAAGAAGGTGCAGTTCCCTACGAGCAGTACTTC. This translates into CASSQEGAVPYEQYF.

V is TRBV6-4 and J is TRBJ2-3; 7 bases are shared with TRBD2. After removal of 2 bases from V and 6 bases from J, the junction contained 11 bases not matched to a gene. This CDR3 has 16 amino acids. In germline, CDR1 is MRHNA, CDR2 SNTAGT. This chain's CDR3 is CASSDHLGAGEDTQYF. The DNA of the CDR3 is TGTGCCAGCAGTGACCACCTAGGCGCGGGAGAGGATACGCAGTATTTT.

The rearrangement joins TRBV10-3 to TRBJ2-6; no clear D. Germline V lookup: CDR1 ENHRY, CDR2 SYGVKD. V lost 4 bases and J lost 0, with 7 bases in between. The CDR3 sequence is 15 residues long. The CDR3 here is CAISAAASGANVLTF. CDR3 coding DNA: TGTGCCATCAGTGCGGCCGCCTCTGGGGCCAACGTCCTGACTTTC.

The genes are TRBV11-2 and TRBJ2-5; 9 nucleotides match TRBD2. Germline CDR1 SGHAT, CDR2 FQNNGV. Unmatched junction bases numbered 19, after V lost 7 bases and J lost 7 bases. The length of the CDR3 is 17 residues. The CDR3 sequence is CASTGGRARSAFGTQYF. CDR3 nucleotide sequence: TGTGCCAGCACGGGCGGGAGGGCACGATCCGCATTTGGGACCCAGTACTTC.

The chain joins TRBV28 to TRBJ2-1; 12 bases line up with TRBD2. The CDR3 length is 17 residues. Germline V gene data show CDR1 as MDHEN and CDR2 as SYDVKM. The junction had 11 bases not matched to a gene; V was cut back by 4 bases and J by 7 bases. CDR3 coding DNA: TGTGCCAGCAGTTCCCCCGGACTAGCGGGGAGGTATAATGAGCAGTTCTTC. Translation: CASSSPGLAGRYNEQFF.

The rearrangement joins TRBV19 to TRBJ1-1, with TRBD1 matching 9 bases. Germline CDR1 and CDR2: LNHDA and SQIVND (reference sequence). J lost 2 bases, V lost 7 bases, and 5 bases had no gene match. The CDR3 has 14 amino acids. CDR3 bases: TGTGCCAGTACCCAGACAGGGGGAAACACTGAAGCTTTCTTT. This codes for CASTQTGGNTEAFF.